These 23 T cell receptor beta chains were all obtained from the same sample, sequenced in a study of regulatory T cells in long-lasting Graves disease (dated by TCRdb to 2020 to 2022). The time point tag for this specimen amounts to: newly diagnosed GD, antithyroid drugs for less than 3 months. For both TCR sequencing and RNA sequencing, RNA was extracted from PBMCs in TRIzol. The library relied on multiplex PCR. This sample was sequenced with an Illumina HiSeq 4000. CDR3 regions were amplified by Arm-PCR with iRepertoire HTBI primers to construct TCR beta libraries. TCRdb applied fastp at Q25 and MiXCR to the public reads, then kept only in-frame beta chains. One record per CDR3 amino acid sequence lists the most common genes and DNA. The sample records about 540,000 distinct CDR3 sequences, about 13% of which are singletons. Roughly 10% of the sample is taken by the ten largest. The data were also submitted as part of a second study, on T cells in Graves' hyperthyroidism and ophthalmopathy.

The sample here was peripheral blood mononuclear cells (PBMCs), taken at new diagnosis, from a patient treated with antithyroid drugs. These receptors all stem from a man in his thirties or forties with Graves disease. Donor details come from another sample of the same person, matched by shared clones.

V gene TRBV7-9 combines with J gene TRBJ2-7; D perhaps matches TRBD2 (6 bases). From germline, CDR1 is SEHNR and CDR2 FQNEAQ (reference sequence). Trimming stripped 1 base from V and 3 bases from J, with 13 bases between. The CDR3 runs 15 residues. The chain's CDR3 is CASSLVGGANYEQYF. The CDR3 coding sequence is TGTGCCAGCAGCTTAGTCGGGGGAGCTAACTACGAGCAGTACTTC.

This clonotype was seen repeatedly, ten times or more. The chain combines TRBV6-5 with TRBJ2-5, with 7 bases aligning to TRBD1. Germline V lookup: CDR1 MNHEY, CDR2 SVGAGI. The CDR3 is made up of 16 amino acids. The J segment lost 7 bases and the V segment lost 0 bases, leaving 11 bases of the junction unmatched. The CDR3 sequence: CASSYSRPGQKGTQYF. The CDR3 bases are TGTGCCAGCAGTTACTCGAGACCGGGACAGAAGGGGACCCAGTACTTC.

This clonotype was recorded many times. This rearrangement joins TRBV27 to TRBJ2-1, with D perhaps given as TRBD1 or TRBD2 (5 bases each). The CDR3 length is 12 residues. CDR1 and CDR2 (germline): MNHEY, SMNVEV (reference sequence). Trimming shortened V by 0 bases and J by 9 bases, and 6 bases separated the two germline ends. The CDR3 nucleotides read TGTGCCAGCAGTTTATCGGGGGTTGAGCAGTTCTTC. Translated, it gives CASSLSGVEQFF.

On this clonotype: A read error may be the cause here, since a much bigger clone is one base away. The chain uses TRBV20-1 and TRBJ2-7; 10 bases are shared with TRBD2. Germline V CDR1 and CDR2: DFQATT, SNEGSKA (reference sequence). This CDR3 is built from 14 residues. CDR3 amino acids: CSAKLPSGSYERYF. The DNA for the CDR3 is TGCAGTGCTAAGCTCCCTAGCGGGAGCTACGAGCGGTACTTC.

CDR3 nucleotides: TGTGCCTGGGCCGGACAGTCCAATCAGCCCCAGCATTTT. This sequence encodes CAWAGQSNQPQHF. The chain combines TRBV30 with TRBJ1-5; the D gene is possibly TRBD1 (6 bases). CDR3 length: 13 residues. The germline gives CDR1 GTSNPN, CDR2 SVGIG (reference sequence). V was pared by 5 bases and J by 3 bases, with 11 bases between.

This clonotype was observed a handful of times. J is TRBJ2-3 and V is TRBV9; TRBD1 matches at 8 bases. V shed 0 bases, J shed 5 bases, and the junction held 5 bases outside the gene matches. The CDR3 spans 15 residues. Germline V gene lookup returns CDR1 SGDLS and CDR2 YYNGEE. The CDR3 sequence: CASSVGRGPRDTQYF. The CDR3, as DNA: TGTGCCAGCAGCGTAGGCAGGGGGCCAAGAGATACGCAGTATTTT.

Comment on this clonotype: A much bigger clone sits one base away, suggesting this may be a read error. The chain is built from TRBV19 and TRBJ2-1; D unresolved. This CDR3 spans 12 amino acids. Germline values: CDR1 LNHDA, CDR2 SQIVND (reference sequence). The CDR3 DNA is TGTGCCAGTAGTATGGGTATCAATGAGCAGCTCTTC. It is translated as CASSMGINEQLF.

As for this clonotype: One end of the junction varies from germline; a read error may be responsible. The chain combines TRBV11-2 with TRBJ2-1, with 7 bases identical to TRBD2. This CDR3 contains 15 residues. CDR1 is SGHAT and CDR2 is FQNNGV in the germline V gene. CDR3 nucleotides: TGTGCCAGCAGCTTATGGGAGGGAGAATACAATGGGCAGTTCTTC. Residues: CASSLWEGEYNGQFF.

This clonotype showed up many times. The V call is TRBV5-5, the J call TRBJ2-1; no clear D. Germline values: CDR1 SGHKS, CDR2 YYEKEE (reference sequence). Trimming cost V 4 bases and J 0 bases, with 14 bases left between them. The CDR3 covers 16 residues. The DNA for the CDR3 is TGTGCCAGCAGCCGTGCACGAGAAAGCTCCTACAATGAGCAGTTCTTC. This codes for CASSRARESSYNEQFF.

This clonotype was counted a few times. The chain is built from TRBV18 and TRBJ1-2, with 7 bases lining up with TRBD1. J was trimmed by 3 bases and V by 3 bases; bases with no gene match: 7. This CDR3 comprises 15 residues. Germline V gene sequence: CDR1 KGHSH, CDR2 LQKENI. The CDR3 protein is CASSPRQGLDYGYTF. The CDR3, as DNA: TGTGCCAGCTCACCCCGACAGGGACTCGACTATGGCTACACCTTC.

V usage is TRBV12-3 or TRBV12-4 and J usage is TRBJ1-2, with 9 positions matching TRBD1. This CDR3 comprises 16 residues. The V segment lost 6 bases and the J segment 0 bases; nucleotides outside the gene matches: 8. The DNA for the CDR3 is TGTGCCAGCAGACTGGGAACAGGGGGCTCTAACTATGGCTACACCTTC. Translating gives CASRLGTGGSNYGYTF.

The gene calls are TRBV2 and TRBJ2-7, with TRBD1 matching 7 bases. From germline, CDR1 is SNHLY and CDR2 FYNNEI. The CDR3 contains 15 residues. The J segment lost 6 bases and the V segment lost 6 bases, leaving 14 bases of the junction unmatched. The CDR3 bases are TGTGCCAGCAGCCCCCCGGGACAGACCTCCGGCGAGCAGTACTTC. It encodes CASSPPGQTSGEQYF.

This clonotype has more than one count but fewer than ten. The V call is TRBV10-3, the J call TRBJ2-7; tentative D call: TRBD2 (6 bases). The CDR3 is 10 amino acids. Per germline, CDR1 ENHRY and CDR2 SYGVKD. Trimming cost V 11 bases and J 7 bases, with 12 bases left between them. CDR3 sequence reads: CALPGREQYF. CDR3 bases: TGTGCCCTCCCGGGGAGGGAGCAGTACTTC.

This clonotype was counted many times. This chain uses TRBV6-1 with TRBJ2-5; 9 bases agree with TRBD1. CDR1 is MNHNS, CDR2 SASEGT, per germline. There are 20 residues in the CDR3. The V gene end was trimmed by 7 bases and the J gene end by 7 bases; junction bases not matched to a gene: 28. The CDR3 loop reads CASKYEPAGQGERRLTTQYF. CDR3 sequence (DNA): TGTGCCAGCAAGTACGAACCGGCGGGACAGGGCGAACGCCGGCTGACGACCCAGTACTTC.

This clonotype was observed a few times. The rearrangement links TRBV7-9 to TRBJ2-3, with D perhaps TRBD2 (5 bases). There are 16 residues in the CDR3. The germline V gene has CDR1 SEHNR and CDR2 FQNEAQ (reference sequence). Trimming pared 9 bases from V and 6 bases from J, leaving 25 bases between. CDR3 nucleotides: TGTGCCAGTAAACACGGAGGTACTTTGGGTGGGGATACGCAGTATTTT. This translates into CASKHGGTLGGDTQYF.

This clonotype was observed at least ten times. Written as DNA, the CDR3 is TGCAGCGTTGATACAGCCGGCTATGGCTACACCTTC. It is translated as CSVDTAGYGYTF. This chain connects TRBV29-1 to TRBJ1-2; D is ambiguous. Trimming removed 3 bases at V and 4 bases at J, with 9 bases between. The CDR3 has 12 residues. The germline CDR1 and CDR2 sequences are SQVTM and ANQGSEA.

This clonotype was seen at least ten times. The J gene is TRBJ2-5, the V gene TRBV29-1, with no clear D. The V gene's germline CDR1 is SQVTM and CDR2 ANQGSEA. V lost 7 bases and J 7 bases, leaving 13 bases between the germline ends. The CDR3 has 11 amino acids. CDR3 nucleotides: TGCAGCGACCGGGTAGACGGGACCCAGTACTTC. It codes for CSDRVDGTQYF.

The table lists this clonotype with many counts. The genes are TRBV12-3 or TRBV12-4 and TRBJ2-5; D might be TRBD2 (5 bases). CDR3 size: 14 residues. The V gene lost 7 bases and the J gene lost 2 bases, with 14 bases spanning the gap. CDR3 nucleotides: TGTGCCAGCACCTCCCAAGCGGTACAAGAGACCCAGTACTTC. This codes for CASTSQAVQETQYF.

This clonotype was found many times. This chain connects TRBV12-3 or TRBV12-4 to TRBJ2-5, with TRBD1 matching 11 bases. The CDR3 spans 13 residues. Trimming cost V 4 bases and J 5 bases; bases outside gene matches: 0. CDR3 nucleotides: TGTGCCAGCAGTTGGACAGGGGGCGAGACCCAGTACTTC. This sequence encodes CASSWTGGETQYF.

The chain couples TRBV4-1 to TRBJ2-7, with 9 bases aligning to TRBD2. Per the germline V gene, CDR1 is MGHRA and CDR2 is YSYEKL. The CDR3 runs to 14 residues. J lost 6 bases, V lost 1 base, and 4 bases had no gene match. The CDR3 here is CASSQVAGEGEQYF. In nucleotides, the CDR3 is TGCGCCAGCAGCCAAGTAGCGGGAGAAGGCGAGCAGTACTTC.

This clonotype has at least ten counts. CDR3 region: CASSQGVPREQFF. CDR3 nucleotides: TGTGCCAGCAGCCAAGGGGTCCCTAGAGAGCAGTTCTTC. This chain uses TRBV3-1 with TRBJ2-1; D ambiguous. Germline V gene data show CDR1 as LGHDT and CDR2 as YNNKEL (reference sequence). The length of the CDR3 is 13 residues. V was cut by 1 base and J by 10 bases, with 11 bases left in between.

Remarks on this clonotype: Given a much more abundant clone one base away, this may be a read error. CDR3 region: CASSSAYEGTETQYF. CDR3 DNA sequence: TGTGCCAGCAGTTCGGCATATGAGGGGACAGAGACCCAGTACTTC. This chain joins TRBV28 and TRBJ2-5; D assignment may be TRBD1 or TRBD2 (5 bases each). The V gene lost 4 bases and the J gene lost 4 bases, with 16 bases spanning the gap. This CDR3 region has 15 residues. Germline V CDR1 and CDR2: MDHEN, SYDVKM.

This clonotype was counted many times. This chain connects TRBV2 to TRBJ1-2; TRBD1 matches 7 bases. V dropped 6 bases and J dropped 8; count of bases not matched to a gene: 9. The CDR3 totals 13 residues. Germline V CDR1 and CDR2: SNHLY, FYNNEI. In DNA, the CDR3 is TGTGCCAGCAGCTATCGGGACAGATTGGGCTACACCTTC. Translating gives CASSYRDRLGYTF.